A selection of T cell receptor beta chains follows, all from one sample in a study of shared clonotypes between healthy human individuals. Sequencing was performed with immunoSEQ multiplex PCR; in TCRdb, only in-frame clones are kept and a portion is missing. This sample carries millions of clones, less than 95% of them seen once, and the ten largest clones take around 1.1%. Source material: naive CD8+ T cells sorted from blood. The receptors originated from a man younger than 35 in good health. The CDR3 runs from the conserved cysteine through the conserved F or W. A D gene is named only where the DNA matches it firmly. Clone size, where shown, is once, few, many, or a class for clones that have expanded.

size: once
V: TRBV29-1
D: TRBD1
J: TRBJ2-7
length: 15
DNA: TGCAGCGTCAGGACCGGGACAGGGAACTCCTACGAGCAGTACTTC
CDR3: CSVRTGTGNSYEQYF

size: -
V: TRBV6-6
D: -
J: TRBJ2-7
length: 11
DNA: TGTGCCAGCAGTTACTCCCTCGAGCAGTACTTC
CDR3: CASSYSLEQYF

size: once
V: TRBV7-6
D: -
J: TRBJ1-4
length: 13
DNA: TGTGCCAGCAGCTTAAGGCTTAATGAAAAACTGTTTTTT
CDR3: CASSLRLNEKLFF

size: -
V: TRBV6-5
D: TRBD1
J: TRBJ1-2
length: 16
DNA: TGTGCCAGCAGTTATGCCGGGACAGGGCCTCTCTATGGCTACACCTTC
CDR3: CASSYAGTGPLYGYTF

size: -
V: TRBV5-4
D: TRBD1
J: TRBJ1-1
length: 13
DNA: TGTGCCAGCAGCGAGGGACAGACCCTAGAAGCTTTCTTT
CDR3: CASSEGQTLEAFF

size: -
V: TRBV6-6
D: -
J: TRBJ2-5
length: 11
DNA: TGTGCCAGCAGTTACGAGGAGACCCAGTACTTC
CDR3: CASSYEETQYF

size: -
V: TRBV29-1
D: -
J: TRBJ2-2
length: 14
DNA: TGCAGCGTTGAAGATCAGGGTAACACCGGGGAGCTGTTTTTT
CDR3: CSVEDQGNTGELFF

size: -
V: TRBV2
D: TRBD1
J: TRBJ2-2
length: 15
DNA: TGTGCCAGCAGTGGGGGACAGGGGGGCACCGGGGAGCTGTTTTTT
CDR3: CASSGGQGGTGELFF

size: -
V: TRBV4-1
D: TRBD1
J: TRBJ2-7
length: 17
DNA: TGCGCCAGCAGCCAAGAACCCGGGACAGGGAGTTCCTACGAGCAGTACTTC
CDR3: CASSQEPGTGSSYEQYF

size: once
V: TRBV15
D: TRBD1
J: TRBJ1-4
length: 15
DNA: TGTGCCACCAGCAGCCCCGGGACAGGGGACGAAAAACTGTTTTTT
CDR3: CATSSPGTGDEKLFF

size: -
V: TRBV4-1
D: TRBD1
J: TRBJ2-1
length: 14
DNA: TGCGCCGCCGGACGGGACAGGGGTTACAATGAGCAGTTCTTC
CDR3: CAAGRDRGYNEQFF